These 25 T cell receptor beta chains were all obtained from the same sample, sequenced in a study of blood T cell repertoires in COVID-19. Profiling relied on immunoSEQ multiplex PCR, and the TCRdb table lists in-frame clones only, not all of them. Here the sample spans about 480,000 clones, around nine tenths being singletons. Specimen: PBMCs or T cells enriched from blood (not recorded which). The receptors derive from a middle-aged woman who had recovered from COVID-19.

V and J are TRBV24-1 and TRBJ2-1, with D possibly being TRBD2 (5 bases). V lost 6 bases and J lost 5, with 10 bases in between. Per the germline V gene, CDR1 is KGHDR and CDR2 is SFDVKD. This CDR3 spans 13 amino acids. This CDR3 is CATSRLEDNEQFF. In DNA, the CDR3 is TGTGCCACCAGTCGGCTGGAGGACAATGAGCAGTTCTTC.

The chain carries TRBV30 and TRBJ1-4, with 7 nucleotides matching TRBD1. The CDR3 runs 14 residues. V was clipped by 4 bases and J by 4 bases; unmatched bases: 6. Germline values: CDR1 GTSNPN, CDR2 SVGIG (reference sequence). CDR3 sequence reads: CAWNLGTVNEKLFF. The CDR3 nucleotides are TGTGCCTGGAATCTCGGGACAGTTAATGAAAAACTGTTTTTT.

The gene calls are TRBV5-1 and TRBJ1-1; D gene unclear. CDR3 length: 14 residues. Between the trimmed V and J ends, which lost 0 bases and 4 bases, there was a span of 10 bases. The V gene's germline CDR1 is SGHRS and CDR2 YFSETQ. The CDR3 region is CASSLEFLATEAFF. The CDR3 DNA reads TGCGCCAGCAGCTTGGAATTTTTGGCCACTGAAGCTTTCTTT.

This sequence joins TRBV9 and TRBJ2-2; 8 nucleotides match TRBD2. The length of the CDR3 is 16 residues. Germline-derived CDR1 and CDR2 are SGDLS and YYNGEE. The J segment lost 3 bases and the V segment lost 1 base, leaving 5 bases of the junction unmatched. CDR3 in DNA: TGTGCCAGCAGCGTATCAAAGCGGGGGTACACCGGGGAGCTGTTTTTT. It specifies CASSVSKRGYTGELFF.

The V and J genes are TRBV19 and TRBJ2-7, with 7 bases fitting TRBD2. CDR3 length: 14 residues. Germline CDR1 and CDR2: LNHDA and SQIVND (reference sequence). V gave up 3 bases and J gave up 5 bases; unmatched junction bases: 7. The CDR3 spells CASSMGRLADEQYF. The CDR3 bases are TGTGCCAGTAGTATGGGGAGACTAGCTGACGAGCAGTACTTC.

The chain combines TRBV15 with TRBJ2-7; 8 nucleotides agree with TRBD2. The V segment lost 2 bases and the J segment 2 bases; nucleotides outside the gene matches: 8. Germline CDR1 LNHNV, CDR2 YYDKDF (reference sequence). This CDR3 region has 16 residues. CDR3 loop: CATSRPAGTRPYEQYF. The CDR3 DNA is TGTGCCACCAGCAGACCCGCCGGGACTAGACCCTACGAGCAGTACTTC.

The genes are TRBV9 and TRBJ2-1; TRBD1 is a possible D gene (6 bases). V was pared by 0 bases and J by 2 bases, with 9 bases between. The CDR3 is made up of 15 amino acids. Germline V gene sequence: CDR1 SGDLS, CDR2 YYNGEE. CDR3 DNA sequence: TGTGCCAGCAGCGTAGGTGGGGACACCTACAATGAGCAGTTCTTC. It yields the protein CASSVGGDTYNEQFF. The full variable domain, its missing parts supplied by reference TRBV9 and TRBJ2-1, is DSGVTQTPKHLITATGQRVTLRCSPRSGDLSVYWYQQSLDQGLQFLIQYYNGEERAKGNILERFSAQQFPDLHSELNLSSLELGDSALYFCASSVGGDTYNEQFFGPGTRLTVL.

The chain's CDR3 is CSVRDSFPKNIQYF. CDR3 in DNA: TGCAGCGTTCGGGACTCTTTTCCCAAAAACATTCAGTACTTC. This chain joins TRBV29-1 and TRBJ2-4, with D perhaps matching TRBD2 (6 bases). Per the germline V gene, CDR1 is SQVTM and CDR2 is ANQGSEA. CDR3 size: 14 residues. V lost 5 bases, J lost 2 bases, and 13 bases lay in between.

J is TRBJ2-5 and V is TRBV20-1; D is uncertain. The germline V gene encodes CDR1 DFQATT and CDR2 SNEGSKA (reference sequence). The length of the CDR3 is 11 residues. The ends were cut back, 4 bases at V and 5 bases at J, with 8 bases in the middle. DNA for the CDR3: TGCAGTGCTAACGATCGGGAGACCCAGTACTTC. Residues: CSANDRETQYF.

V gene TRBV6-6 combines with J gene TRBJ1-1; tentatively, D is TRBD1 (5 bases). The CDR3 has 16 amino acids. Germline V CDR1 and CDR2: MNHNY, SVGAGI (reference sequence). The ends were cut back, 0 bases at V and 1 base at J, with 12 bases in the middle. CDR3 DNA sequence: TGTGCCAGCAGTTACTCGAAGGAGGGGTGGAACACTGAAGCTTTCTTT. The encoded protein is CASSYSKEGWNTEAFF.

The chain uses TRBV10-1 and TRBJ2-7; 12 nucleotides align to TRBD2. With 3 bases clipped from V and 2 bases from J, the junction kept 2 bases outside the gene matches. CDR1 is WNHNN, CDR2 SYGVQD, per germline (reference sequence). The CDR3 totals 15 residues. CDR3 sequence (DNA): TGCGCCAGCAGTGACAGGACTAGCGGGGCCTACGAGCAGTACTTC. Protein: CASSDRTSGAYEQYF.

V gene TRBV4-3 combines with J gene TRBJ2-2, with 7 positions matching TRBD1. The CDR3 runs 17 residues. Germline V gene lookup returns CDR1 LGHNA and CDR2 YSLEER. The trim removed 4 bases at V and 0 bases at J, leaving 8 bases unmatched. This CDR3 is CASSLDPGTANTGELFF. The CDR3 nucleotides are TGCGCCAGCAGCCTAGATCCCGGGACAGCGAACACCGGGGAGCTGTTTTTT.

The chain combines TRBV30 with TRBJ2-3; 8 bases match TRBD2. With 3 bases clipped from V and 3 bases from J, the junction kept 8 bases outside the gene matches. The CDR3 is 15 amino acids. CDR1 and CDR2 (germline): GTSNPN, SVGIG (reference sequence). CDR3 sequence (DNA): TGTGCCTGGAGGGCCGGGACTAGGGGGACAGATACGCAGTATTTT. Protein product: CAWRAGTRGTDTQYF. The full variable domain, rest sourced from reference TRBV30 and TRBJ2-3, is SQTIHQWPATLVQPVGSPLSLECTVEGTSNPNLYWYRQAAGRGLQLLFYSVGIGQISSEVPQNLSASRPQDRQFILSSKKLLLSDSGFYLCAWRAGTRGTDTQYFGPGTRLTVL.

As to this clone: This CDR3 is also generated by other DNA sequences in the sample. The CDR3 region is CASSPGQGASQPQHF. In nucleotides, the CDR3 is TGTGCCAGCAGCCCGGGACAGGGGGCGAGTCAGCCCCAGCATTTT. V and J are TRBV6-5 and TRBJ1-5; 12 bases map to TRBD1. The CDR3 sequence is 15 residues long. CDR1 MNHEY and CDR2 SVGAGI come from the germline V gene. J was trimmed by 6 bases and V by 6 bases; bases with no gene match: 6.

The chain couples TRBV5-6 to TRBJ2-3, with D perhaps matching TRBD1 (5 bases). The length of the CDR3 is 16 residues. Germline V CDR1 and CDR2: SGHDT, YYEEEE. Trimming removed 2 bases from V and 0 bases from J, with 13 bases in between. The CDR3 is CASSFRWGPSTDTQYF. CDR3 coding DNA: TGTGCCAGCAGCTTTCGGTGGGGCCCCAGCACAGATACGCAGTATTTT.

J is TRBJ2-3 and V is TRBV19; D unclear. V lost 5 bases, J lost 3 bases, and 15 bases lay in between. Germline loops: CDR1 LNHDA, CDR2 SQIVND (reference sequence). The CDR3 sequence is 15 residues long. The CDR3 reads CASSQTPVRTDTQYF. DNA of the CDR3: TGTGCCAGTAGTCAGACTCCGGTCCGGACAGATACGCAGTATTTT.

The chain couples TRBV5-1 to TRBJ2-1, with a possible D match to TRBD2 (6 bases). The CDR3 extends over 15 amino acids. Germline assignment: CDR1 SGHRS and CDR2 YFSETQ. The V end was cut by 6 bases, the J end by 2 bases, with 15 bases between. The CDR3: CASKLWGETYNEQFF. CDR3 nucleotide sequence: TGCGCCAGCAAACTTTGGGGGGAAACCTACAATGAGCAGTTCTTC.

J is TRBJ2-3 and V is TRBV11-2, with D tentatively TRBD2 (5 bases). The germline CDR1 and CDR2 sequences are SGHAT and FQNNGV. This CDR3 has 15 residues. V was cut by 6 bases and J by 1 base, with 14 bases left in between. The DNA for the CDR3 is TGTGCCAGCAGGGGCCGGGGTTCCCGCACAGATACGCAGTATTTT. Translating it yields CASRGRGSRTDTQYF. The variable domain in full, with the rest retrieved from reference TRBV11-2 and TRBJ2-3, is EAGVAQSPRYKIIEKRQSVAFWCNPISGHATLYWYQQILGQGPKLLIQFQNNGVVDDSQLPKDRFSAERLKGVDSTLKIQPAKLEDSAVYLCASRGRGSRTDTQYFGPGTRLTVL.

This clone occurred once. V and J are TRBV25-1 and TRBJ2-7; D perhaps matches TRBD2 (5 bases). Looked up from germline, CDR1 is MGHDK and CDR2 is SYGVNS. CDR3 length equals 15 residues. V gave up 2 bases and J gave up 0 bases, with 11 bases separating them. The CDR3 nucleotides read TGTGCCAGCAGTGAACTCGAACTAGACTCCTACGAGCAGTACTTC. Translated: CASSELELDSYEQYF.

The chain combines TRBV7-8 with TRBJ1-6, with 7 positions matching TRBD1. The CDR3 extends over 17 amino acids. Germline lookup yields CDR1 SGHVS and CDR2 FQNEAQ. V lost 1 base to trimming and J lost 8 bases; unmatched junction nucleotides: 11. The DNA for the CDR3 is TGTGCCAGCAGCTTAGTCGGGACAGCCGGTACCCATTCACCCCTCCACTTT. Translating it yields CASSLVGTAGTHSPLHF.

The chain carries TRBV4-1 and TRBJ2-7, with D possibly matching TRBD2 (6 bases). Trimming took off 1 base at V and 2 bases at J, with 12 bases between the two ends. The CDR3 sequence is 15 residues long. Looked up from germline, CDR1 is MGHRA and CDR2 is YSYEKL. CDR3 in amino acids: CASSQVIAATYEQYF. The CDR3 bases are TGCGCCAGCAGCCAAGTAATAGCGGCTACCTACGAGCAGTACTTC.

The chain recombines TRBV14 with TRBJ1-2; D uncertain. The CDR3 consists of 15 residues. Trimming removed 0 bases at V and 2 bases at J, with 10 bases between. Per germline, CDR1 SGHDN and CDR2 FVKESK. CDR3 sequence (DNA): TGTGCCAGCAGCCAAGATCCCGGGTCAAACTATGGCTACACCTTC. Encoded protein: CASSQDPGSNYGYTF.

In regard to this clone: At one end, the junction sequence differs from germline, possibly due to a read error. The rearrangement joins TRBV29-1 to TRBJ1-4, with 7 bases aligning to TRBD1. Germline-derived CDR1 and CDR2 are SQVTM and ANQGSEA. This CDR3 has 13 residues. For the CDR3, the DNA is TGCAGCGTGGAAGGAGCAGGGGGAGAAAAACTGTTTTTT. Its translation is CSVEGAGGEKLFF.

The chain combines TRBV19 with TRBJ1-5; D gene unclear. V lost 3 bases, J lost 6 bases, and 12 bases lay in between. CDR3 length: 14 amino acids. Germline values: CDR1 LNHDA, CDR2 SQIVND (reference sequence). The CDR3 is CASSIKLGVQPQHF. The CDR3 DNA sequence: TGTGCCAGTAGTATCAAGCTTGGAGTTCAGCCCCAGCATTTT.

The rearrangement uses TRBV5-5 and TRBJ2-1; TRBD2 might be the D (6 bases). Trimming took off 0 bases at V and 0 bases at J, with 13 bases between the two ends. The germline V gene encodes CDR1 SGHKS and CDR2 YYEKEE (reference sequence). CDR3 length: 17 amino acids. CDR3 loop: CASSLGRGLSSYNEQFF. The CDR3, as DNA: TGTGCCAGCAGCTTGGGACGGGGGTTAAGCTCCTACAATGAGCAGTTCTTC.